This T cell receptor beta chain stems from a study of regulatory T cells in long-lasting Graves disease. Study observations and caveats: Patients whose Graves' disease persisted exhibited lower TCR diversity than those newly diagnosed. With approximately 3,000 shared public clonotypes, persistent patients exceeded new patients, who shared 950 to 1,000. Favored usage of TRBV28, TRBJ1-2 and TRBJ2-5 was recorded in persistent disease.

Noted time point: persistent/refractory GD, antithyroid drugs over 5 years with positive TRAb. From RNA extracted from PBMCs, the TCR library was made. An endocrinology department in Xi'an, China, recruited the patients. Of note for this clonotype: Its antigen remains unidentified.

Construction of the TCR beta libraries employed iRepertoire HTBI primers in conjunction with Arm-PCR of CDR3 regions. TCRdb passed the multiplex PCR reads through MiXCR, listing each CDR3 protein once. The table includes approximately 500,000 distinct CDR3 sequences, 20% to 25% detected once. The CDR3 consists of 15 residues. Trimming shortened V by 1 base and J by 5 bases, and 14 bases separated the two germline ends. Germline CDR1 and CDR2: LGHDT and YNNKEL (reference sequence). The chain uses TRBV3-1 and TRBJ1-2; TRBD1 might be the D (5 bases). The receptor was derived from a female donor with Graves disease. The sample consisted of peripheral blood mononuclear cells (PBMCs), taken when the disease was refractory, from a patient treated with antithyroid drugs. This CDR3 is CASSQAGEGPYGYTF. CDR3 nucleotides: TGTGCCAGCAGCCAAGCTGGGGAGGGGCCGTATGGCTACACCTTC.